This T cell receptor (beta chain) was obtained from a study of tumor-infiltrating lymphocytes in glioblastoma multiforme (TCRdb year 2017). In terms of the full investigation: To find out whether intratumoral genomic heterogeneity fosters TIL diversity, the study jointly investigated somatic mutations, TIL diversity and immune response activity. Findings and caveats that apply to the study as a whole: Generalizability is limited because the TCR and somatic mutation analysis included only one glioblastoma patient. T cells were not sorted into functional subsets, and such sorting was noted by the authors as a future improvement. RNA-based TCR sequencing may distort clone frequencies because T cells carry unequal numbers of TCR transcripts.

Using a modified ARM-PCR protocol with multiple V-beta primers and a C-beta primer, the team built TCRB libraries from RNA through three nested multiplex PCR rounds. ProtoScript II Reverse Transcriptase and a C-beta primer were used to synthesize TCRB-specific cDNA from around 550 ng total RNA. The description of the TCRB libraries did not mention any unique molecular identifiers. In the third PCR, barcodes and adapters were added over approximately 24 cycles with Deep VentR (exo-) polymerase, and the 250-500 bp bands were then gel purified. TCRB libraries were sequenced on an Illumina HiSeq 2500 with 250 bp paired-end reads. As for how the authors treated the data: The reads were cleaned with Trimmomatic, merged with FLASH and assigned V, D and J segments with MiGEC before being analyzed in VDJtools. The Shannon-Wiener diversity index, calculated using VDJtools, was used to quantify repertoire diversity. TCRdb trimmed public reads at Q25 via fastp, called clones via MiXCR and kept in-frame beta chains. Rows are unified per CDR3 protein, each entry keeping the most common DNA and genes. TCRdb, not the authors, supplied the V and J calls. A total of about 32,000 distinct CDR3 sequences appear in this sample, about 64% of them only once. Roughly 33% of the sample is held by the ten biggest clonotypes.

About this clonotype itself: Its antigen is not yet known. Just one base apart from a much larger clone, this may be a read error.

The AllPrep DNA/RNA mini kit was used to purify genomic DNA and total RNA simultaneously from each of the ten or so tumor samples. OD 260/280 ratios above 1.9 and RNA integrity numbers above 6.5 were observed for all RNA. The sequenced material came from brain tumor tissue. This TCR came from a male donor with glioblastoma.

CDR3 reads: CASSLSGTGIEELFF. The DNA sequence reads TGCGCCAGCAGCTTGTCGGGGACAGGGATTGAGGAGCTGTTTTTT. The V and J genes are TRBV5-1 and TRBJ2-2, and TRBD1 aligns with 9 junction nucleotides. Spanning cysteine to phenylalanine, the CDR3 consists of 15 amino acids. The CDR3 DNA has 45 bases and is translated from base 1. Sequences SGHRS (CDR1) and YFSETQ (CDR2) are obtained from the germline V gene. Ends trimmed: V by 1 base, J by 10 bases; bases unmatched to a gene: 8.